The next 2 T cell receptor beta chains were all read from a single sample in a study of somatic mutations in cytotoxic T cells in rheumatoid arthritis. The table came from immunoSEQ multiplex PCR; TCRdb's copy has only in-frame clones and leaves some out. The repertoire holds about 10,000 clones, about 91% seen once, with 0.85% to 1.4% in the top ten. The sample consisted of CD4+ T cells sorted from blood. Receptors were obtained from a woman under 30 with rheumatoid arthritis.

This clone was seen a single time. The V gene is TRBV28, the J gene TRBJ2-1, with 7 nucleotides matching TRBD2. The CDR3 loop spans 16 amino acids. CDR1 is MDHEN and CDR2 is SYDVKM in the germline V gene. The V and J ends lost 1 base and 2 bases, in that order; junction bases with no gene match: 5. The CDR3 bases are TGTGCCAGCAGTTTATCTGCTAGCGGCACCTACAATGAGCAGTTCTTC. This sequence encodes CASSLSASGTYNEQFF.

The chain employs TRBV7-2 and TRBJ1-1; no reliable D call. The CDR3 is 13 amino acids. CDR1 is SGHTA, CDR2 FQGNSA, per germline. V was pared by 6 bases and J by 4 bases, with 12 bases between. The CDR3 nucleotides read TGTGCCAGCAGGCCAGGAATTCTCACTGAAGCTTTCTTT. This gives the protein CASRPGILTEAFF.